This TCR beta chain was sequenced for a study of PD-1 blockade in mismatch repair-deficient tumors. V gave up 2 bases and J gave up 5 bases, with 18 bases separating them. The CDR3 has 16 amino acids. In germline, CDR1 is SGHTA, CDR2 FQGNSA. Some clones are missing from TCRdb's copy, which holds only in-frame ones; the method was immunoSEQ multiplex PCR. In the table there are about 39,000 clones, approximately 80% of which are singletons. The origin of this receptor is an adult with mismatch repair-deficient cancer. This sample comprised PBMCs, obtained 38 to 40 weeks after starting pembrolizumab. The chain recombines TRBV7-2 with TRBJ2-5; D possibly corresponds to TRBD1 (6 bases). CDR3 DNA: TGTGCCAGCAGCTTAAATAAGGCCAGGGGATGGGAGACCCAGTACTTC. Residues: CASSLNKARGWETQYF.